Shown below are 4 T cell receptor beta chains from a single sample sequenced in a study of tissue T cells after allogeneic stem cell transplantation (dated by TCRdb to between 2021 and 2023). The library was prepared using the immunoSEQ multiplex PCR assay. TCRdb mirrors the immuneACCESS table, restricted to in-frame sequences. Some clones are absent from its copies; in checked studies, under half trace to an unresolved V gene, and the reason for the others is unknown. The sample profile shows around 40,000 clones; more than 90% of them were found once. In total, the top ten clones hold 3.8% of the sample. This specimen's time point label, per the study, means: recipient (host-origin) PBMCs collected before allo-HCT. Sequenced material: blood, taken before transplantation. The receptors here all came from a woman aged 40-70 years who later had graft-versus-host disease after an allogeneic stem cell transplant.

The chain is built from TRBV5-4 and TRBJ1-1, with D unresolved. Deletions cut 5 bases from V and 2 bases from J, with 16 bases between. The CDR3 has 15 residues. The germline V gene has CDR1 SGHNT and CDR2 YYREEE (reference sequence). CDR3 amino acids: CASRPGSSQNTEAFF. The CDR3 coding sequence is TGTGCCAGCAGGCCTGGTAGTAGCCAAAACACTGAAGCTTTCTTT.

This clone was recorded once. This chain uses TRBV24-1 with TRBJ2-5, with 7 bases identical to TRBD2. The J segment lost 5 bases and the V segment lost 4 bases, leaving 6 bases of the junction unmatched. The CDR3 loop spans 14 amino acids. Germline V gene sequence: CDR1 KGHDR, CDR2 SFDVKD. CDR3 loop: CATSDSPGGETQYF. In DNA, the CDR3 is TGTGCCACCAGTGACTCACCCGGGGGGGAGACCCAGTACTTC.

This chain joins TRBV4-1 and TRBJ2-7; perhaps TRBD1 as D (6 bases). Per the germline V gene, CDR1 is MGHRA and CDR2 is YSYEKL. The CDR3 is made up of 15 amino acids. Trimming stripped 1 base from V and 5 bases from J, with 15 bases between. CDR3 nucleotides: TGCGCCAGCAGCCAAGTCCGACAGGAGGTCAACGAGCAGTACTTC. Protein: CASSQVRQEVNEQYF.

This clone was detected once. The chain couples TRBV9 to TRBJ2-3; tentative D call: TRBD1 (5 bases). Per the germline V gene, CDR1 is SGDLS and CDR2 is YYNGEE. The V gene lost 0 bases and the J gene lost 1 base, with 9 bases spanning the gap. The CDR3 length is 15 residues. In DNA form, the CDR3 reads TGTGCCAGCAGCGTAGGGACACTTGGCACAGATACGCAGTATTTT. This codes for CASSVGTLGTDTQYF.